The present entry profiles one T cell receptor beta chain with its context. These data originate in a study of blood T cell repertoires in COVID-19. For the study at large: Collection of acute and convalescent COVID-19 samples took place in the United States, Italy and Spain. From T cells, B-cell-depleted T cells, or PBMCs came the material, which was cDNA or gDNA.

Under the authors' procedure: By means of reference gene primer amplification, nucleated cell counts were estimated. Clones were sequenced by immunoSEQ multiplex PCR, and TCRdb holds only the in-frame ones, with some missing. V, J and clone size were drawn from that table, and D and trimming were deduced from the DNA. The sample has about 69,000 clones, about 86% seen once. The CDR3 sequence is 14 residues long. The germline V gene has CDR1 MDHEN and CDR2 SYDVKM. V trimming: 3 bases; J trimming: 9 bases; junction bases outside the gene matches: 4. The Seattle patients joined while their infection was active and were tracked longitudinally afterward.

The receptor's source is a man aged 35-49 years with COVID-19, enrolled during active disease. This chain uses TRBV28 with TRBJ1-6; 8 nucleotides line up with TRBD1. Sequenced sample: peripheral blood. The CDR3: CASSLQDRVSPLHF. The DNA of the CDR3 is TGTGCCAGCAGTTTGCAGGACAGGGTTTCACCCCTCCACTTT.